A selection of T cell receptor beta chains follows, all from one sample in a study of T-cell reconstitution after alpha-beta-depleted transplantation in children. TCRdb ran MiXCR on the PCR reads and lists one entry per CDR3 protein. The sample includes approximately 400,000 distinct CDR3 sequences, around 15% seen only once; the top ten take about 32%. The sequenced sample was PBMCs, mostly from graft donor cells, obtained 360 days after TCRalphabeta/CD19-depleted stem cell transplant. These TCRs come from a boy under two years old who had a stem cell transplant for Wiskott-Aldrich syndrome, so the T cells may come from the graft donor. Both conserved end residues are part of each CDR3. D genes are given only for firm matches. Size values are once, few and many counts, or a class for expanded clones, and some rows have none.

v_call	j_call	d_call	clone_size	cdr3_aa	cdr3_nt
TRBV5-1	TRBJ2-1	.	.	CASSLIWAVGEQFF	TGCGCCAGCAGCTTAATATGGGCGGTCGGGGAGCAGTTCTTC
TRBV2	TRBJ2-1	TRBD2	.	CARGGSGRASSYNEQFF	TGTGCCAGAGGGGGTAGCGGGAGGGCCAGCTCCTACAATGAGCAGTTCTTC
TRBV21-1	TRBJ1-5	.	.	CASSLSRQPDQPQHF	TGTGCCAGCAGCCTTTCTAGGCAGCCAGATCAGCCCCAGCATTTT
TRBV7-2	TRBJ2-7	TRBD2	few	CASSLVPPGLAVYEQYF	TGTGCCAGCAGCTTAGTCCCCCCGGGACTAGCGGTCTACGAGCAGTACTTC
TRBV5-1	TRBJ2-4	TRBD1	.	CASSLRTGRNIQYF	TGCGCCAGCAGCTTGAGGACAGGTAGAAACATTCAGTACTTC
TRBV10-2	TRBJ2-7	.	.	CASSESRWAGDEQYF	TGCGCCAGCAGTGAGTCGAGGTGGGCTGGCGACGAGCAGTACTTC
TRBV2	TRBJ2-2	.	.	CASSDIGPRNTGELFF	TGTGCCAGCAGTGATATAGGTCCTAGGAACACCGGGGAGCTGTTTTTT
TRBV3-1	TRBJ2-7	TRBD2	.	CATSLAGLAGEQYF	TGTGCCACCTCCCTCGCGGGACTAGCGGGAGAGCAGTACTTC
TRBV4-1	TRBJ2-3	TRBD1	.	CASSHRQGSTDTQYF	TGCGCCAGCAGCCACCGACAGGGAAGCACAGATACGCAGTATTTT
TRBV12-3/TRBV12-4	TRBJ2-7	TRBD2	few	CASSLVPGGYEQYF	TGTGCCAGCAGTTTAGTACCCGGGGGGTACGAGCAGTACTTC
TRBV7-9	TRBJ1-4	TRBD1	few	CASRSRDRVTEKLFF	TGTGCCAGCAGATCCCGGGACAGGGTGACCGAAAAACTGTTTTTT
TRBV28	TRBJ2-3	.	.	CASSQAQGRTDTQYF	TGTGCCAGCAGTCAAGCTCAGGGACGCACAGATACGCAGTATTTT
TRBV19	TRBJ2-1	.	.	CASSIETSSYNEQFF	TGTGCCAGTAGTATAGAGACTAGCTCCTACAATGAGCAGTTCTTC
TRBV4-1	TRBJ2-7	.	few	CASSQAPRGSPGREQYF	TGCGCCAGCAGCCAAGCCCCCCGGGGTAGCCCGGGGCGGGAGCAGTACTTC
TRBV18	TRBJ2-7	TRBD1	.	CASSPDRGLREQYF	TGTGCCAGCTCACCAGACAGGGGGCTTCGCGAGCAGTACTTC
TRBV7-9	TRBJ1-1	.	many	CASSLMGGNGEAFF	TGTGCCAGCAGCTTAATGGGAGGGAATGGCGAAGCTTTCTTT
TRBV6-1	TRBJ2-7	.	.	CATGGKDSSYEQYF	TGTGCCACCGGAGGGAAGGATAGCTCCTACGAGCAGTACTTC
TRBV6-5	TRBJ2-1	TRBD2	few	CASSYSWTSGKNEQFF	TGTGCCAGCAGTTACTCCTGGACTAGCGGCAAAAATGAGCAGTTCTTC
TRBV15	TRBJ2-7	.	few	CATSSPRGGREYF	TGTGCCACCAGCAGTCCACGGGGCGGAAGGGAGTACTTC
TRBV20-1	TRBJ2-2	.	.	CSARKGAGELFF	TGCAGTGCTAGAAAAGGGGCCGGGGAGCTGTTTTTT
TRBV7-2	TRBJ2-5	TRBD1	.	CASSLGQGSPQETQYF	TGTGCCAGCAGCTTAGGACAGGGGAGCCCCCAAGAGACCCAGTACTTC
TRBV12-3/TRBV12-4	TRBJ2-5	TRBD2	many	CASSFIGSPKAGVLGETQYF	TGTGCCAGCAGTTTCATCGGCTCACCGAAGGCGGGAGTTTTAGGAGAGACCCAGTACTTC
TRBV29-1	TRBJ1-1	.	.	CSVARRLNTEAFF	TGCAGCGTTGCCCGACGCCTGAACACTGAAGCTTTCTTT
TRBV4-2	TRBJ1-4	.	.	CASSQGNSFQNEKLFF	TGTGCCAGCAGCCAAGGCAACAGCTTCCAAAATGAAAAACTGTTTTTT
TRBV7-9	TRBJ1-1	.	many	CASSLLPGGPAEAFF	TGTGCCAGCAGCTTACTCCCGGGGGGGCCCGCTGAAGCTTTCTTT
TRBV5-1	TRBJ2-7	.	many	CASSLEPRSYEQYF	TGCGCCAGCAGCTTGGAACCCCGATCCTACGAGCAGTACTTC
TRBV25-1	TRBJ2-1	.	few	CASSEPGIPYNEQFF	TGTGCCAGCAGTGAACCCGGAATTCCCTACAATGAGCAGTTCTTC
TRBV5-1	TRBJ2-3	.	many	CASSLRADTDTQYF	TGCGCCAGCAGCTTGAGGGCAGACACAGATACGCAGTATTTT
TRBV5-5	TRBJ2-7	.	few	CASSLYQGLSYEQYF	TGTGCCAGCAGCCTATACCAGGGCCTCTCCTACGAGCAGTACTTC
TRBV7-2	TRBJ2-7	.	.	CASSTNRVAYEQYF	TGTGCCAGCAGCACGAACAGGGTTGCCTACGAGCAGTACTTC
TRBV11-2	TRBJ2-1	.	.	CAGSAIFSYNEQFF	TGTGCCGGCAGCGCTATCTTCTCCTACAATGAGCAGTTCTTC
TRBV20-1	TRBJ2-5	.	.	CSAQGETQYF	TGCAGTGCCCAAGGAGAGACCCAGTACTTC
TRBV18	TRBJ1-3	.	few	CASSRARSGNTIYF	TGTGCCAGCTCACGGGCTCGCTCTGGAAACACCATATATTTT
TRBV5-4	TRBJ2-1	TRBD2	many	CASSPTSGRDNEQFF	TGTGCCAGCAGCCCGACTAGCGGGAGAGACAATGAGCAGTTCTTC
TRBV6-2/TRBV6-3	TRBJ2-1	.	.	CASSYSRSNRVGYNEQFF	TGTGCCAGCAGTTACTCCCGCTCCAACAGGGTGGGTTACAATGAGCAGTTCTTC
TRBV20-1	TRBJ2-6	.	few	CSAPAHRGRGANVLTF	TGCAGTGCTCCTGCCCATAGAGGCCGCGGGGCCAACGTCCTGACTTTC
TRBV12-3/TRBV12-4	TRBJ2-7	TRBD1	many	CASRIGTGGFYEQYF	TGTGCCAGCAGGATCGGGACAGGGGGCTTTTACGAGCAGTACTTC
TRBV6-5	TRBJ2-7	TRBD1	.	CASSYSQTGDEQYF	TGTGCCAGCAGTTACTCTCAGACAGGGGACGAGCAGTACTTC
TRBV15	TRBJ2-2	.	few	CATSRDVPPTGELFF	TGTGCCACCAGCAGAGATGTGCCCCCCACCGGGGAGCTGTTTTTT
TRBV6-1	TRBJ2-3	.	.	CASKRTQGSLYTQYF	TGTGCCAGCAAAAGGACTCAGGGTTCCCTTTATACGCAGTATTTT
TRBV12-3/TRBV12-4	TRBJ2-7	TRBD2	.	CASSFSGRALVEQYF	TGTGCCAGCAGTTTTAGCGGGAGGGCCTTGGTCGAGCAGTACTTC
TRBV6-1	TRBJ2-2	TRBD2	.	CASRSGRDTGELFF	TGTGCCAGCCGTAGCGGGAGGGACACCGGGGAGCTGTTTTTT
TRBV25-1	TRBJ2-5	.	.	CASSEVGPLGETQHF	TGTGCCAGCAGTGAAGTCGGGCCTCTTGGTGAGACCCAGCACTTC
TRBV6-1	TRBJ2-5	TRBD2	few	CASKYTGLATATQYF	TGTGCCAGCAAATATACGGGACTAGCGACTGCAACCCAGTACTTC